The clone carrying this TCR beta chain was seen a few times. This sample is drawn from a study of blood T cell repertoires in COVID-19. Study-level background: PBMCs, B-cell-depleted T cells, or T cells were the source of the cDNA or gDNA that made up the material.

Germline assignment: CDR1 LNHDA and CDR2 SQIVND (reference sequence). Trimming removed 9 bases from V and 0 bases from J; junction bases left unmatched: 22. The CDR3 is 20 amino acids. Sequenced by immunoSEQ multiplex PCR; TCRdb stores in-frame clones only, minus some. The table has about 250,000 clones, 80% to 95% seen once. Material: peripheral blood. This clonotype was sampled from a man aged 25-40 years with COVID-19, enrolled during active disease. The chain joins TRBV19 to TRBJ2-3; 9 bases fit TRBD2. The CDR3 DNA follows: TGTGCCAGCGCCCCTTTGAGGCGGGGGGGGCAATTATTCAGCACAGATACGCAGTATTTT. Encoded protein: CASAPLRRGGQLFSTDTQYF.